The 31 T cell receptor beta chains below come from one sample, sequenced in a study of human T cells and chemical hapten exposure. Time point of the sample: pre-sensitization, week 0. As for treatment: therapeutic diphenylcyclopropenone sensitization with weekly scalp DPC. TCRdb ran MiXCR on the RACE reads and lists one entry per CDR3 protein. This sample has 150,000 to 200,000 distinct CDR3 sequences, with 30% found just once. The sample here was whole blood, taken in connection with sensitization to the hapten diphenylcyclopropenone (DPC). These receptors were obtained from a woman younger than 45 with alopecia areata. Some clones in this sample may be carry-over from other donors' samples.

J is TRBJ2-2 and V is TRBV28; a weak D match, TRBD1 (6 bases). CDR3 length: 15 residues. The germline CDR1 and CDR2 sequences are MDHEN and SYDVKM. The germline V and J ends were trimmed by 6 bases and 0 bases, with 11 bases remaining between them. For the CDR3, the DNA is TGTGCCAGCAGACGGGACAACGCGAACACCGGGGAGCTGTTTTTT. This sequence encodes CASRRDNANTGELFF.

Only a few counts were recorded for this clonotype. The chain uses TRBV29-1 and TRBJ1-1; no reliable D call. CDR3 length equals 13 residues. Germline V gene data show CDR1 as SQVTM and CDR2 as ANQGSEA. V gave up 6 bases and J gave up 0 bases, with 11 bases separating them. Written as DNA, the CDR3 is TGCAGCGTGGGCGGCCAGGTGAACACTGAAGCTTTCTTT. This codes for CSVGGQVNTEAFF.

This clonotype was counted ten times or more. V gene TRBV12-3 or TRBV12-4 combines with J gene TRBJ1-6; TRBD1 might be the D (6 bases). This CDR3 is 13 amino acids long. V was shortened by 7 bases and J by 10 bases, with 14 bases between the two germline ends. Written as DNA, the CDR3 is TGTGCCAGCACCGTCACAAGGGGGTCACCCCTCCACTTT. Translation: CASTVTRGSPLHF.

This clonotype appeared a few times. The genes are TRBV7-6 and TRBJ1-5, with 8 bases that match TRBD1. The V and J ends lost 5 bases and 7 bases, in that order; junction bases with no gene match: 7. Germline-derived CDR1 and CDR2 are SGHVS and FNYEAQ. The CDR3 covers 14 residues. CDR3 sequence reads: CASSPQQGGQPQHF. Written as DNA, the CDR3 is TGTGCCAGCAGCCCTCAACAGGGGGGGCAGCCCCAGCATTTT.

The rearrangement links TRBV11-3 to TRBJ1-1; D remains unclear. The CDR3 is 13 amino acids. The germline V gene encodes CDR1 SGHNT and CDR2 YENEEA. V lost 1 base, J lost 5 bases, and 8 bases lay in between. Here the CDR3 DNA reads TGTGCCAGCAGCTTAGGGCTGAGAACTGAAGCTTTCTTT. Translation: CASSLGLRTEAFF.

This clonotype showed up just a few times. J is TRBJ2-1 and V is TRBV6-5; 9 positions agree with TRBD2. Trimming took 6 bases from V and 0 from J; bases not matched to a gene: 6. Germline CDR1 and CDR2: MNHEY and SVGAGI. The CDR3 runs to 16 residues. In DNA form, the CDR3 reads TGTGCCAGCAGCTTGACTAGCGGAAGCTCCTACAATGAGCAGTTCTTC. Residues: CASSLTSGSSYNEQFF.

Regarding this clonotype: Its ends do not fully match the called genes, so a read error is possible. J is TRBJ1-2 and V is TRBV28, with 7 positions matching TRBD1. Germline-derived CDR1 and CDR2 are MDHEN and SYDVKM. The CDR3 is 11 amino acids. CDR3 in amino acids: CASSSGLQGGF. In nucleotides, the CDR3 is TGTGCCAGCAGTTCAGGACTCCAGGGGGGCTTC.

J is TRBJ2-3 and V is TRBV30; 9 positions match TRBD2. The J segment lost 0 bases and the V segment lost 4 bases, leaving 2 bases of the junction unmatched. Per germline, CDR1 GTSNPN and CDR2 SVGIG (reference sequence). There are 14 residues in the CDR3. Here the CDR3 reads CAWKLAGSTDTQYF. The DNA of the CDR3 is TGTGCCTGGAAACTAGCGGGTAGCACAGATACGCAGTATTTT.

This clonotype was counted between two and nine times. The rearrangement joins TRBV20-1 to TRBJ1-1; the match to TRBD1 covers 7 bases. CDR1 DFQATT and CDR2 SNEGSKA come from the germline V gene (reference sequence). The V gene end was trimmed by 0 bases and the J gene end by 6 bases; junction bases not matched to a gene: 13. This CDR3 is built from 16 residues. As DNA, the CDR3 is TGCAGTGCTAGAGACCCATCGGGAAAAGGGGGCGCTGAAGCTTTCTTT. Translation gives CSARDPSGKGGAEAFF.

The rearrangement uses TRBV6-4 and TRBJ1-1; 7 bases fit TRBD1. The germline gives CDR1 MRHNA, CDR2 SNTAGT. The CDR3 extends over 13 amino acids. V gave up 6 bases and J gave up 5 bases; unmatched junction bases: 6. This chain's CDR3 is CASRNRGGTEAFF. The CDR3 DNA reads TGTGCCAGCAGAAACAGGGGAGGGACTGAAGCTTTCTTT.

The chain joins TRBV6-5 to TRBJ2-3; 8 bases agree with TRBD2. From germline, CDR1 is MNHEY and CDR2 SVGAGI. The CDR3 totals 14 residues. V lost 6 bases and J lost 6; bases outside the gene matches: 8. CDR3 nucleotides: TGTGCCAGCAGACGACGGTTAGCGGGGGATACGCAGTATTTT. It translates to CASRRRLAGDTQYF.

This clonotype was recorded a few times. The chain is built from TRBV28 and TRBJ2-1, with a weak D call TRBD2 (6 bases). The V end was cut by 6 bases, the J end by 0 bases, with 9 bases between. Germline loops: CDR1 MDHEN, CDR2 SYDVKM. CDR3 length: 14 residues. As DNA, the CDR3 is TGTGCCAGCAGGTCCGGGAGCTCCTACAATGAGCAGTTCTTC. Encoded protein: CASRSGSSYNEQFF.

This clonotype was counted between two and nine times. The chain carries TRBV20-1 and TRBJ1-5, with 9 bases matching TRBD1. The J segment lost 5 bases and the V segment lost 1 base, leaving 0 bases of the junction unmatched. This CDR3 has 13 residues. CDR1 and CDR2 from the germline V gene are DFQATT and SNEGSKA (reference sequence). Here the CDR3 DNA reads TGCAGTGCTAGAGGGACAGGGGATCAGCCCCAGCATTTT. Residues: CSARGTGDQPQHF.

In its sample, this clonotype was seen a few times. The rearrangement joins TRBV11-2 to TRBJ2-2; D is uncertain. Germline V gives CDR1 SGHAT, CDR2 FQNNGV. This CDR3 contains 14 residues. V dropped 3 bases and J dropped 2 bases, with 7 bases sitting between them. The CDR3, as DNA: TGTGCCAGCAGCTTTCTCCTAAACACCGGGGAGCTGTTTTTT. It yields the protein CASSFLLNTGELFF.

The chain employs TRBV28 and TRBJ2-3; D perhaps matches TRBD2 (5 bases). CDR1 MDHEN and CDR2 SYDVKM come from the germline V gene. The CDR3 loop spans 12 amino acids. Trimming pared 5 bases from V and 8 bases from J, leaving 11 bases between. CDR3 nucleotides: TGTGCCAGCAGTCGAATAGGAGGTACGCAGTATTTT. Amino acids: CASSRIGGTQYF. The variable domain in full, completed from reference TRBV28 and TRBJ2-3, reads DVKVTQSSRYLVKRTGEKVFLECVQDMDHENMFWYRQDPGLGLRLIYFSYDVKMKEKGDIPEGYSVSREKKERFSLILESASTNQTSMYLCASSRIGGTQYFGPGTRLTVL.

The rearrangement uses TRBV10-2 and TRBJ2-1; 8 nucleotides match TRBD2. The germline V gene has CDR1 WSHSY and CDR2 SAAADI. The CDR3 runs to 14 residues. Losses at the gene ends were 8 bases for V and 7 bases for J; bases not matched to a gene: 10. CDR3 protein: CASLLELAGNEQFF. CDR3 coding DNA: TGCGCCAGCCTCTTGGAGTTAGCGGGGAATGAGCAGTTCTTC.

This clonotype was observed a few times. The chain couples TRBV10-1 to TRBJ2-3; 7 bases are shared with TRBD1. The CDR3 loop spans 14 amino acids. Germline CDR1 WNHNN, CDR2 SYGVQD (reference sequence). V dropped 10 bases and J dropped 1; count of bases not matched to a gene: 8. The CDR3 is CATRPGTGTDTQYF. In DNA form, the CDR3 reads TGCGCCACCCGTCCCGGGACAGGCACAGATACGCAGTATTTT.

This clonotype appeared a few times. The rearrangement joins TRBV25-1 to TRBJ1-5; TRBD1 matches 11 bases. CDR3 size: 15 residues. CDR1 and CDR2 (germline): MGHDK, SYGVNS. The V segment lost 8 bases and the J segment 4 bases; nucleotides outside the gene matches: 7. The CDR3 protein is CASPGQGARNQPQHF. CDR3 sequence (DNA): TGTGCCAGCCCAGGACAGGGGGCGCGTAATCAGCCCCAGCATTTT.

The V gene is TRBV4-3, the J gene TRBJ1-2, with unresolved D. The V end was cut by 0 bases, the J end by 0 bases, with 8 bases between. The length of the CDR3 is 15 residues. Germline-derived CDR1 and CDR2 are LGHNA and YSLEER. CDR3 DNA: TGCGCCAGCAGCCAAGATGGCGTTTCTAACTATGGCTACACCTTC. Protein sequence: CASSQDGVSNYGYTF.

J is TRBJ1-5 and V is TRBV6-4; no clear D. Trimming removed 5 bases from V and 2 bases from J, with 13 bases in between. The CDR3 is 15 amino acids. Germline loops: CDR1 MRHNA, CDR2 SNTAGT. CDR3 amino acids: CASSSLGWGNQPQHF. CDR3 DNA: TGTGCCAGCAGTTCTCTGGGATGGGGCAATCAGCCCCAGCATTTT.

This clonotype was detected only a few times. The gene calls are TRBV10-3 and TRBJ1-1; TRBD1 is a possible D gene (5 bases). V lost 4 bases to trimming and J lost 1 base, with 13 bases between them. CDR1 is ENHRY and CDR2 is SYGVKD in the germline V gene. CDR3 size: 15 residues. This chain's CDR3 is CAISAFGGANTEAFF. Here the CDR3 DNA reads TGTGCCATCAGTGCTTTCGGGGGTGCGAACACTGAAGCTTTCTTT.

In its sample, this clonotype was seen a few times. In DNA form, the CDR3 reads TGCGCCAGCAGCCAAGAAATGGGACAGGGACCCGGAAAACTGTTTTTT. It specifies CASSQEMGQGPGKLFF. The chain uses TRBV4-3 and TRBJ1-4, with 9 bases fitting TRBD1. Germline V lookup: CDR1 LGHNA, CDR2 YSLEER. Losses at the gene ends were 0 bases for V and 10 bases for J; bases not matched to a gene: 9. The CDR3 spans 16 residues.

The chain has TRBV11-2 and TRBJ2-5; D unclear. Germline V gene data show CDR1 as SGHAT and CDR2 as FQNNGV. The CDR3 runs 12 residues. V was clipped by 1 base and J by 5 bases, with 5 bases between them. In nucleotides, the CDR3 is TGTGCCAGCAGCTTAGCTGTGGAGACCCAGTACTTC. It yields the protein CASSLAVETQYF. The whole variable domain, remainder taken from reference TRBV11-2 and TRBJ2-5, is EAGVAQSPRYKIIEKRQSVAFWCNPISGHATLYWYQQILGQGPKLLIQFQNNGVVDDSQLPKDRFSAERLKGVDSTLKIQPAKLEDSAVYLCASSLAVETQYFGPGTRLLVL.

Notes on this clonotype: An end of the junction differs from the germline gene, which may be a read error. This rearrangement joins TRBV4-3 to TRBJ1-6, with D perhaps matching TRBD1 (6 bases). This CDR3 spans 15 amino acids. Germline lookup yields CDR1 LGHNA and CDR2 YSLEER. The chain's CDR3 is CASSSQGMENSPLHF. DNA for the CDR3: TGTGCCAGCAGCTCGCAGGGGATGGAGAATTCACCCCTCCACTTT.

This clonotype was counted between two and nine times. The chain recombines TRBV27 with TRBJ1-6; possible D gene TRBD1, 6 bases. The CDR3 extends over 17 amino acids. The germline V gene has CDR1 MNHEY and CDR2 SMNVEV (reference sequence). Trimming stripped 6 bases from V and 7 bases from J, with 22 bases between. CDR3 DNA: TGTGCCAGCAGCCAAAGGCAGACAGGTCCGCCCAATTCACCCCTCCACTTT. It yields the protein CASSQRQTGPPNSPLHF.

This chain uses TRBV28 with TRBJ2-3; D might be TRBD2 (7 bases). V was trimmed by 8 bases and J by 3 bases, leaving 18 bases between them. This CDR3 comprises 15 residues. CDR1 and CDR2 (germline): MDHEN, SYDVKM. This CDR3 is CASAGGGSGTDTQYF. As DNA, the CDR3 is TGTGCCAGCGCTGGGGGCGGGAGCGGGACAGATACGCAGTATTTT.

CDR3 protein: CASSQVQGTDTQYF. The CDR3 region has the DNA TGCGCCAGCAGCCAAGTGCAGGGCACAGATACGCAGTATTTT. The rearrangement uses TRBV4-1 and TRBJ2-3; unclear D gene. The V end was cut by 1 base, the J end by 1 base, with 6 bases between. The length of the CDR3 is 14 residues. Germline V gene sequence: CDR1 MGHRA, CDR2 YSYEKL.

This clonotype was counted only a few times. The rearrangement links TRBV9 to TRBJ2-7; the match to TRBD1 covers 10 bases. V lost 3 bases, J lost 0 bases, and 6 bases stayed unmatched. The germline CDR1 and CDR2 sequences are SGDLS and YYNGEE. The CDR3 is 16 amino acids. The CDR3 sequence is CASSATRTGGSYEQYF. The CDR3 nucleotides read TGTGCCAGCAGCGCGACCCGGACAGGGGGCTCCTACGAGCAGTACTTC.

V usage is TRBV28 and J usage is TRBJ1-2; TRBD1 might be the D (5 bases). V was pared by 3 bases and J by 1 base, with 12 bases between. The germline CDR1 and CDR2 sequences are MDHEN and SYDVKM. This CDR3 spans 15 amino acids. The CDR3 region has the DNA TGTGCCAGCAGTTTTTCTGGGACGGGTAACTATGGCTACACCTTC. Its translation: CASSFSGTGNYGYTF.

This clonotype has only a few counts. V usage is TRBV9 and J usage is TRBJ1-6; no reliable D call. CDR3 length equals 14 residues. V lost 5 bases and J lost 5, with 11 bases in between. CDR1 is SGDLS, CDR2 YYNGEE, per germline. DNA of the CDR3: TGTGCCAGCAGTCTGGTGGCGGATAATTCACCCCTCCACTTT. It specifies CASSLVADNSPLHF.

The rearrangement uses TRBV24-1 and TRBJ1-5; a weak D match, TRBD1 (6 bases). Germline CDR1 KGHDR, CDR2 SFDVKD. Trimming left V 3 bases short and J 1 base short, with 6 bases between. The CDR3 loop spans 14 amino acids. The CDR3 DNA reads as TGTGCCACCAGTGATACAGGGAGCAATCAGCCCCAGCATTTT. Translated, it gives CATSDTGSNQPQHF.